A selection of T cell receptor beta chains follows, all from one sample in a study of shared clonotypes between healthy human individuals. Produced via immunoSEQ multiplex PCR; TCRdb's table is partial and in-frame only. The profile covers around 2,000,000 clones, with about 92% appearing a single time and more than 1.5% taken by the ten largest. Source material: naive CD8+ T cells from PBMCs. All receptors derive from a man in his late teens or twenties in good health. Some clones in this sample may be carry-over from other donors' samples. Both conserved end residues are part of each CDR3. D genes are given only for firm matches. Size tells how often a clone was seen (once, few, many) or the class of an expanded clone, and some rows leave it out.

abundance	j_gene	d_gene	v_gene	CDR3aa	CDR3nt
.	TRBJ2-6	.	TRBV7-9	CASSLGAGANVLTF	TGTGCCAGCAGCTTAGGGGCTGGGGCCAACGTCCTGACTTTC
.	TRBJ1-5	.	TRBV4-2	CASSPVGRSNQPQHF	TGTGCCAGCAGCCCTGTGGGACGGAGCAATCAGCCCCAGCATTTT
.	TRBJ2-2	TRBD1	TRBV23-1	CASSQSRGQGCDTGELFF	TGCGCCAGCAGTCAATCGAGGGGACAGGGATGTGACACCGGGGAGCTGTTTTTT
.	TRBJ2-1	TRBD2	TRBV5-8	CASSLAASGDNNEQFF	TGTGCCAGCAGCTTGGCGGCTAGCGGGGACAACAATGAGCAGTTCTTC
.	TRBJ1-1	TRBD1	TRBV11-2	CASSFRTGIGAFF	TGTGCCAGCAGCTTCCGGACAGGGATAGGTGCTTTCTTT
.	TRBJ2-3	.	TRBV11-2	CASSLEFSTDTQYF	TGTGCCAGCAGCTTAGAATTTAGCACAGATACGCAGTATTTT
.	TRBJ2-5	.	TRBV7-9	CASSFRVQETQYF	TGTGCCAGCAGCTTTAGGGTTCAAGAGACCCAGTACTTC
.	TRBJ1-1	.	TRBV5-1	CASSWNGRTNTEAFF	TGCGCCAGCAGCTGGAATGGACGCACGAACACTGAAGCTTTCTTT
.	TRBJ2-2	TRBD2	TRBV28	CASSLFILGHSSGRTTGELFF	TGTGCCAGCAGTTTATTCATATTGGGACACAGTAGCGGGAGGACCACCGGGGAGCTGTTTTTT
.	TRBJ1-1	.	TRBV5-6	CASSLGGLLAFF	TGTGCCAGCAGCTTGGGCGGACTCCTGGCTTTCTTT
.	TRBJ2-2	.	TRBV13	CASSFRVSSGELFF	TGTGCCAGCAGCTTTAGAGTGAGCTCCGGGGAGCTGTTTTTT
once	TRBJ2-7	TRBD1	TRBV10-2	CASSEDRGYEQYF	TGCGCCAGCAGTGAGGACAGGGGTTACGAGCAGTACTTC
.	TRBJ2-7	TRBD2	TRBV7-9	CATNGDYSYEQYF	TGTGCCACAAACGGGGACTATTCCTACGAGCAGTACTTC
.	TRBJ2-7	.	TRBV7-9	CASSAFTGLGTYEQYF	TGTGCCAGCAGCGCGTTCACGGGACTGGGAACCTACGAGCAGTACTTC
.	TRBJ2-1	.	TRBV30	CAWSGDRREQFF	TGTGCCTGGAGTGGGGACCGGAGGGAGCAGTTCTTC
.	TRBJ1-4	.	TRBV4-1	CASSRLLGLGGTNEKLFF	TGCGCCAGCAGCCGACTACTTGGATTGGGGGGAACTAATGAAAAACTGTTTTTT
.	TRBJ2-1	TRBD1	TRBV11-2	CASSLGRGGRSDYNEQFF	TGTGCCAGCAGCTTAGGGAGAGGGGGCAGATCTGACTACAATGAGCAGTTCTTC
.	TRBJ2-7	.	TRBV10-3	CAIRPGQLSNEQYF	TGTGCCATCAGGCCCGGACAGTTATCCAACGAGCAGTACTTC
.	TRBJ2-3	TRBD2	TRBV15	CATSRGLAVTDTQYF	TGTGCCACCAGCAGGGGACTAGCGGTAACAGATACGCAGTATTTT
.	TRBJ2-1	TRBD2	TRBV28	CASRGLAALNRQFF	TGTGCCAGCAGGGGACTAGCGGCCCTAAACCGGCAGTTCTTC
.	TRBJ2-3	TRBD2	TRBV9	CASSDGLAATDTQYF	TGTGCCAGCAGCGACGGACTAGCGGCCACAGATACGCAGTATTTT
.	TRBJ2-7	.	TRBV19	CASSFTGPGPYEQYF	TGTGCCAGTAGTTTCACGGGACCCGGGCCCTACGAGCAGTACTTC
.	TRBJ2-7	.	TRBV7-9	CASSRVGGRDGSYEQYF	TGTGCCAGCAGTCGCGTCGGAGGGCGGGATGGCTCCTACGAGCAGTACTTC
.	TRBJ2-5	.	TRBV7-2	CASSTSPDPGLETQYF	TGTGCCAGCAGCACAAGTCCGGACCCGGGGCTTGAGACCCAGTACTTC
.	TRBJ2-7	TRBD2	TRBV14	CASSPSLAGAPYEQYF	TGTGCCAGCAGCCCTTCCTTAGCGGGAGCCCCCTACGAGCAGTACTTC
.	TRBJ1-4	.	TRBV7-9	CASSLRTGYEKLFF	TGTGCCAGCAGCCTACGTACAGGGTACGAAAAACTGTTTTTT
.	TRBJ2-1	TRBD2	TRBV6-1	CASSALTSGLYNEQFF	TGTGCCAGCAGTGCTTTGACTAGCGGGCTTTACAATGAGCAGTTCTTC
.	TRBJ1-1	TRBD1	TRBV29-1	CSVRGGNTEAFF	TGCAGCGTCAGGGGGGGTAACACTGAAGCTTTCTTT
.	TRBJ2-2	TRBD1	TRBV15	CATRGTGPTGELFF	TGTGCCACCCGAGGGACAGGACCCACCGGGGAGCTGTTTTTT
.	TRBJ2-1	TRBD2	TRBV27	CASSLPSSGSYNEQFF	TGTGCCAGCAGTCTCCCCTCTAGCGGGAGTTACAATGAGCAGTTCTTC
.	TRBJ2-7	.	TRBV7-9	CASSLVGPSYEQYF	TGTGCCAGCAGCTTAGTAGGGCCAAGCTACGAGCAGTACTTC
.	TRBJ2-2	TRBD2	TRBV11-2	CASSSGSGYTGELFF	TGTGCCAGCAGCAGCGGGAGCGGGTACACCGGGGAGCTGTTTTTT
.	TRBJ2-1	TRBD2	TRBV27	CASSLWAGAYNEQFF	TGTGCCAGCAGTTTATGGGCGGGGGCCTACAATGAGCAGTTCTTC
.	TRBJ2-1	TRBD2	TRBV4-2	CASSPGLAELQSYNEQFF	TGTGCCAGCAGCCCAGGACTAGCGGAGCTGCAGTCCTACAATGAGCAGTTCTTC
.	TRBJ2-7	.	TRBV5-6	CASSQGTSFYEQYF	TGTGCCAGCAGCCAGGGGACTTCATTTTACGAGCAGTACTTC
once	TRBJ2-1	.	TRBV19	CASSPGTNSYNEQFF	TGTGCCAGTAGCCCCGGGACGAACTCCTACAATGAGCAGTTCTTC
.	TRBJ2-7	.	TRBV27	CASSSLGDIYEQYF	TGTGCCAGCAGTTCTCTCGGGGATATCTACGAGCAGTACTTC
.	TRBJ2-7	.	TRBV27	CASRRDGSYEQYF	TGTGCCAGCAGGCGGGACGGATCCTACGAGCAGTACTTC
.	TRBJ2-1	.	TRBV27	CASSLQGSYNEQFF	TGTGCCAGCAGTTTACAGGGGTCCTACAATGAGCAGTTCTTC
.	TRBJ2-1	TRBD2	TRBV28	CASSFRASGKMPYNEQFF	TGTGCCAGCAGTTTTCGGGCTAGCGGGAAGATGCCCTACAATGAGCAGTTCTTC
once	TRBJ2-7	TRBD2	TRBV9	CASSVDGGRAGYEQYF	TGTGCCAGCAGCGTAGACGGCGGGAGGGCCGGGTACGAGCAGTACTTC
once	TRBJ2-7	TRBD2	TRBV9	CASSARLAGDLHEQYF	TGTGCCAGCAGCGCCCGACTAGCGGGAGATCTGCACGAGCAGTACTTC
once	TRBJ2-2	.	TRBV9	CASSLPSGELFF	TGTGCCAGCAGCCTCCCATCCGGGGAGCTGTTTTTT
.	TRBJ2-3	.	TRBV6-6	CASSYSVWRNTDTQYF	TGTGCCAGCAGTTACTCTGTGTGGCGGAACACAGATACGCAGTATTTT
.	TRBJ2-2	.	TRBV27	CASSLWAGNTGELFF	TGTGCCAGCAGTTTGTGGGCCGGAAACACCGGGGAGCTGTTTTTT
.	TRBJ2-1	TRBD2	TRBV15	CATSSSRPGGRGFNEQFF	TGTGCCACCAGCAGTAGTCGACCGGGCGGGAGGGGGTTCAATGAGCAGTTCTTC
.	TRBJ2-1	TRBD1	TRBV6-5	CASSWGQGANEQFF	TGTGCCAGCAGTTGGGGACAGGGGGCTAATGAGCAGTTCTTC
.	TRBJ2-1	.	TRBV11-1	CASSLGNEQFF	TGTGCCAGCAGCTTGGGTAATGAGCAGTTCTTC
.	TRBJ1-1	.	TRBV7-9	CASSLMRQFTMNTEAFF	TGTGCCAGCAGCTTAATGCGACAGTTCACGATGAACACTGAAGCTTTCTTT